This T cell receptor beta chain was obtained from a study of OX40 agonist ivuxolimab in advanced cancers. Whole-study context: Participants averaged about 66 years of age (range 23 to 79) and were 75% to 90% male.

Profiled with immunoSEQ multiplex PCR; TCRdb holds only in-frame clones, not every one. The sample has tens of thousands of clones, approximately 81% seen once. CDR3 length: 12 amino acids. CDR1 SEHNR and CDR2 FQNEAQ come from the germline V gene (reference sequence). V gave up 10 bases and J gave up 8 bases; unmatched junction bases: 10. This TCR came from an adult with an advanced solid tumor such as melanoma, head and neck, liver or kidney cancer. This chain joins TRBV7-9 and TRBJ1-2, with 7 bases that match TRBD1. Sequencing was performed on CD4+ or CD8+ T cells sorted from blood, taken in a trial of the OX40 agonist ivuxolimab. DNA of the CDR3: TGTGCCATCCAGGGGGGCCCCTCGGGCTACACCTTC. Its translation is CAIQGGPSGYTF.